The 30 T cell receptor beta chains below were found in one sample sequenced in a study of OX40 agonist ivuxolimab in advanced cancers. Sequenced by immunoSEQ multiplex PCR; TCRdb stores in-frame clones only, minus some. The sample contains 90,000 to 100,000 clones, approximately 90% of which appear only once. The source material was CD4+ or CD8+ T cells sorted from blood, sampled in a trial of the OX40 agonist ivuxolimab. These receptors were taken from an adult with an advanced solid tumor such as melanoma, head and neck, liver or kidney cancer.

Only one count was recorded for this clone. The CDR3 DNA follows: TGTGCCAGAAGCTCTGTGACAGGGGGCGAGGACACTGAAGCTTTCTTT. This codes for CARSSVTGGEDTEAFF. The chain links TRBV5-3 to TRBJ1-1, with TRBD1 matching over 10 bases. TRBV5-3 is placed among ORFs of uncertain function. The CDR3 loop spans 16 amino acids. V lost 3 bases, J lost 3 bases, and 8 bases stayed unmatched.

This clone was found once. The CDR3, as DNA: TGTGCCAGCGGGACCGGGACTGGGGACGAAAAACTGTTTTTT. Its protein product is CASGTGTGDEKLFF. V usage is TRBV28 and J usage is TRBJ1-4; D is perhaps TRBD1 (5 bases). With 8 bases removed from V and 8 bases from J, the gap between germline ends came to 18 bases. The germline V gene encodes CDR1 MDHEN and CDR2 SYDVKM. The length of the CDR3 is 14 residues. Using reference TRBV28 and TRBJ1-4 for the parts outside the CDR3, the full variable domain is DVKVTQSSRYLVKRTGEKVFLECVQDMDHENMFWYRQDPGLGLRLIYFSYDVKMKEKGDIPEGYSVSREKKERFSLILESASTNQTSMYLCASGTGTGDEKLFFGSGTQLSVL.

The chain links TRBV20-1 to TRBJ2-1, with TRBD2 as a possible D gene (5 bases). Germline V CDR1 and CDR2: DFQATT, SNEGSKA (reference sequence). This CDR3 region has 10 residues. The V end was cut by 5 bases, the J end by 8 bases, with 7 bases between. The CDR3 region has the DNA TGCAGTGCTTTGGACTATGAGCAGTTCTTC. It codes for CSALDYEQFF.

This sequence joins TRBV29-1 and TRBJ1-2; D perhaps matches TRBD1 (5 bases). CDR3 length: 13 amino acids. Germline V gives CDR1 SQVTM, CDR2 ANQGSEA. The V gene lost 0 bases and the J gene lost 6 bases, with 11 bases spanning the gap. CDR3: CSVEDHRRHGYTF. The CDR3 DNA reads as TGCAGCGTTGAAGATCACAGGAGGCATGGCTACACCTTC.

The chain recombines TRBV4-3 with TRBJ2-6; D is undetermined. Trimming took off 4 bases at V and 0 bases at J, with 7 bases between the two ends. The germline V gene encodes CDR1 LGHNA and CDR2 YSLEER. The CDR3 runs 15 residues. The CDR3 DNA sequence: TGCGCCAGCAGCCGAGATCACTCTGGGGCCAACGTCCTGACTTTC. Protein: CASSRDHSGANVLTF.

The chain uses TRBV5-1 and TRBJ2-2; TRBD2 is a possible D gene (5 bases). There are 15 residues in the CDR3. Between the trimmed V and J ends, which lost 2 bases and 8 bases, there was a span of 16 bases. CDR1 is SGHRS and CDR2 is YFSETQ in the germline V gene. The chain's CDR3 is CASSFSGRVGGELFF. In DNA form, the CDR3 reads TGCGCCAGCAGCTTTTCGGGAAGGGTTGGAGGGGAGCTGTTTTTT.

Concerning this clone: The junction departs from the called germline gene at one end, perhaps through a read error. The chain's CDR3 is CASRRGTQIGF. As DNA, the CDR3 is TGTGCCAGTAGAAGGGGGACACAAATTGGTTTT. The rearrangement uses TRBV19 and TRBJ1-1; D perhaps matches TRBD1 (6 bases). Germline CDR1 and CDR2: LNHDA and SQIVND (reference sequence). This CDR3 region has 11 residues. Full variable domain (outside the CDR3, taken from reference TRBV19 and TRBJ1-1): DGGITQSPKYLFRKEGQNVTLSCEQNLNHDAMYWYRQDPGQGLRLIYYSQIVNDFQKGDIAEGYSVSREKKESFPLTVTSAQKNPTAFYLCASRRGTQIGFGQGTRLTVV.

The chain combines TRBV10-3 with TRBJ2-3, with 7 bases matching TRBD2. Germline values: CDR1 ENHRY, CDR2 SYGVKD. Trimming cost V 5 bases and J 0 bases; bases outside gene matches: 8. The CDR3 consists of 16 residues. CDR3 in amino acids: CAISLGGEVSTDTQYF. The CDR3, as DNA: TGTGCCATCAGTCTGGGGGGGGAGGTGAGCACAGATACGCAGTATTTT.

V is TRBV19 and J is TRBJ2-7; 13 bases agree with TRBD2. The length of the CDR3 is 15 residues. The germline V gene has CDR1 LNHDA and CDR2 SQIVND (reference sequence). The V and J ends lost 6 bases and 3 bases, in that order; junction bases with no gene match: 5. CDR3 loop: CASSLGLAGFYEQYF. CDR3 in DNA: TGTGCCAGTAGCCTGGGACTAGCGGGATTCTACGAGCAGTACTTC.

The chain employs TRBV6-6 and TRBJ2-2, with 7 bases lining up with TRBD1. Unmatched junction bases numbered 4, after V lost 6 bases and J lost 3 bases. This CDR3 has 14 amino acids. Germline values: CDR1 MNHNY, CDR2 SVGAGI (reference sequence). The CDR3 region has the DNA TGTGCCAGCAGCCGTGACAGGGACACCGGGGAGCTGTTTTTT. This sequence encodes CASSRDRDTGELFF.

The chain recombines TRBV19 with TRBJ1-5; D remains ambiguous. Germline assignment: CDR1 LNHDA and CDR2 SQIVND (reference sequence). The CDR3 contains 13 residues. The V end was cut by 3 bases, the J end by 4 bases, with 7 bases between. The CDR3 loop reads CASSMKGNQPQHF. CDR3 nucleotide sequence: TGTGCCAGTAGTATGAAAGGTAATCAGCCCCAGCATTTT. The full variable domain, rest sourced from reference TRBV19 and TRBJ1-5, is DGGITQSPKYLFRKEGQNVTLSCEQNLNHDAMYWYRQDPGQGLRLIYYSQIVNDFQKGDIAEGYSVSREKKESFPLTVTSAQKNPTAFYLCASSMKGNQPQHFGDGTRLSIL.

This chain uses TRBV28 with TRBJ1-2; D is possibly TRBD1 (5 bases). CDR3 size: 14 residues. Per the germline V gene, CDR1 is MDHEN and CDR2 is SYDVKM. V dropped 11 bases and J dropped 7 bases, with 23 bases sitting between them. The CDR3 sequence is CAPQGRPQGRGYTF. The CDR3 DNA sequence: TGTGCCCCCCAGGGCAGGCCCCAGGGACGTGGCTACACCTTC.

The chain links TRBV28 to TRBJ2-1; D is possibly TRBD1 or TRBD2 (5 bases each). The CDR3 spans 16 residues. Germline V gives CDR1 MDHEN, CDR2 SYDVKM. The V end was cut by 5 bases, the J end by 1 base, with 15 bases between. CDR3 amino acids: CASSPRRGSSYNEQFF. Written as DNA, the CDR3 is TGTGCCAGCAGTCCTCGCCGGGGCTCATCCTACAATGAGCAGTTCTTC.

This chain links TRBV28 with TRBJ1-6, with D tentatively TRBD1 (5 bases). The CDR3 covers 13 residues. Trimming stripped 5 bases from V and 13 bases from J, with 15 bases between. Germline CDR1 MDHEN, CDR2 SYDVKM. The CDR3 nucleotides are TGTGCCAGCAGTAGCCCGGGGGGAGCGCCCCTCCACTTT. Amino acid sequence: CASSSPGGAPLHF.

This rearrangement joins TRBV18 to TRBJ1-4; TRBD1 agrees at 7 bases. The J segment lost 8 bases and the V segment lost 3 bases, leaving 3 bases of the junction unmatched. Germline CDR1 KGHSH, CDR2 LQKENI. This CDR3 region has 13 residues. The CDR3: CASSPLTGEKLFF. CDR3 bases: TGTGCCAGCTCACCTCTGACAGGGGAAAAACTGTTTTTT.

The rearrangement uses TRBV2 and TRBJ2-5; 11 nucleotides align to TRBD2. The CDR3 extends over 20 amino acids. The trim removed 7 bases at V and 5 bases at J, leaving 24 bases unmatched. Germline V gene data show CDR1 as SNHLY and CDR2 as FYNNEI. This CDR3 is CASMKRGASSGRPEGETQYF. CDR3 nucleotide sequence: TGTGCCAGCATGAAGAGGGGTGCGTCTAGCGGGAGGCCCGAGGGGGAGACCCAGTACTTC.

A word on this clone: This sample includes further DNA sequences coding for the same CDR3. The V call is TRBV5-4, the J call TRBJ1-3, with 7 bases lining up with TRBD1. Per germline, CDR1 SGHNT and CDR2 YYREEE (reference sequence). There are 14 residues in the CDR3. V gave up 4 bases and J gave up 2 bases; unmatched junction bases: 3. The CDR3 region is CASSLGTAGNTIYF. CDR3 nucleotide sequence: TGTGCCAGCAGCCTCGGGACAGCTGGAAACACCATATATTTT.

V and J are TRBV7-2 and TRBJ2-1, with TRBD2 as a possible D gene (6 bases). The V gene lost 5 bases and the J gene lost 0 bases, with 14 bases spanning the gap. The CDR3 runs 16 residues. Per the germline V gene, CDR1 is SGHTA and CDR2 is FQGNSA. Here the CDR3 reads CASSPLTGSSYNEQFF. Here the CDR3 DNA reads TGTGCCAGCAGCCCCCTTACCGGGAGCTCCTACAATGAGCAGTTCTTC.

The chain has TRBV2 and TRBJ1-1; D may be TRBD1 (5 bases). The V and J ends lost 4 bases and 3 bases respectively, with 12 bases between them. This CDR3 region has 14 residues. CDR1 SNHLY and CDR2 FYNNEI come from the germline V gene. CDR3 loop: CASSASRGYTEAFF. CDR3 coding DNA: TGTGCCAGCAGTGCATCTAGGGGATACACTGAAGCTTTCTTT.

The V call is TRBV11-2, the J call TRBJ2-1; D is undetermined. The CDR3 contains 12 residues. The V and J ends lost 0 bases and 15 bases respectively, with 12 bases between them. The germline CDR1 and CDR2 sequences are SGHAT and FQNNGV. CDR3 coding DNA: TGTGCCAGCAGCTTAGACTCTCGCGGCGGGTTCTTC. It encodes CASSLDSRGGFF. Based on the CDR3 plus reference TRBV11-2 and TRBJ2-1, the full variable domain is EAGVAQSPRYKIIEKRQSVAFWCNPISGHATLYWYQQILGQGPKLLIQFQNNGVVDDSQLPKDRFSAERLKGVDSTLKIQPAKLEDSAVYLCASSLDSRGGFFGPGTRLTVL.

The V gene is TRBV7-3, the J gene TRBJ2-1; maybe TRBD2 (5 bases). V lost 5 bases, J lost 5 bases, and 16 bases lay in between. Germline V gene data show CDR1 as SGHTA and CDR2 as FQGTGA. This CDR3 has 15 amino acids. The CDR3 sequence: CASSPGPPRDNEQFF. The CDR3, as DNA: TGTGCCAGCAGCCCGGGCCCCCCGAGGGACAATGAGCAGTTCTTC. Looking up the rest from reference TRBV7-3 and TRBJ2-1 gives the full variable domain: GAGVSQTPSNKVTEKGKYVELRCDPISGHTALYWYRQSLGQGPEFLIYFQGTGAADDSGLPNDRFFAVRPEGSVSTLKIQRTERGDSAVYLCASSPGPPRDNEQFFGPGTRLTVL.

J is TRBJ2-2 and V is TRBV18; 7 nucleotides align to TRBD1. The germline CDR1 and CDR2 sequences are KGHSH and LQKENI. Germline trimming cut 5 bases from V and 7 bases from J; bases unmatched to any gene: 10. This CDR3 is built from 15 residues. Written as DNA, the CDR3 is TGTGCCAGCTCAGAGACAGGGAATTGGCACGGGGAGCTGTTTTTT. Residues: CASSETGNWHGELFF.

The CDR3 loop reads CASSQDESVSGNTIYF. For the CDR3, the DNA is TGCGCCAGCAGCCAAGACGAATCCGTCTCTGGAAACACCATATATTTT. V and J are TRBV4-3 and TRBJ1-3; D remains ambiguous. In germline, CDR1 is LGHNA, CDR2 YSLEER. The CDR3 is 16 amino acids. V was trimmed by 0 bases and J by 0 bases, leaving 9 bases between them.

The chain links TRBV7-9 to TRBJ2-1; D might be TRBD2 (6 bases). Germline V gives CDR1 SEHNR, CDR2 FQNEAQ (reference sequence). The V end lost 5 bases, the J end lost 8 bases, and 16 bases lay between the germline ends. The CDR3 is 14 amino acids. CDR3 loop: CASSTRGGLDEQFF. The CDR3 DNA reads as TGTGCCAGCAGCACCCGAGGAGGGCTCGATGAGCAGTTCTTC.

The chain employs TRBV10-3 and TRBJ1-2; D is perhaps TRBD1 (6 bases). Germline lookup yields CDR1 ENHRY and CDR2 SYGVKD. Trimming shortened V by 3 bases and J by 4 bases, and 18 bases separated the two germline ends. The CDR3 length is 16 residues. The CDR3: CAISDPNREGFYGYTF. The CDR3 bases are TGTGCCATCAGTGACCCGAACAGGGAGGGGTTCTATGGCTACACCTTC.

The chain carries TRBV5-1 and TRBJ1-2, with D possibly being TRBD1 (6 bases). The CDR3 consists of 13 residues. Deletions cut 3 bases from V and 6 bases from J, with 12 bases between. Germline CDR1 and CDR2: SGHRS and YFSETQ. This CDR3 reads CASSSDSLDGYTF. In nucleotides, the CDR3 is TGCGCCAGCAGCTCGGACAGTCTGGATGGCTACACCTTC.

V usage is TRBV7-3 and J usage is TRBJ2-1; no firm D call. The germline gives CDR1 SGHTA, CDR2 FQGTGA. V was shortened by 2 bases and J by 1 base, with 9 bases between the two germline ends. This CDR3 spans 15 amino acids. This CDR3 reads CASSLRQASYNEQFF. The CDR3 DNA sequence: TGTGCCAGCAGCTTACGGCAGGCGTCCTACAATGAGCAGTTCTTC. The entire variable domain, with the rest obtained from reference TRBV7-3 and TRBJ2-1, is as follows: GAGVSQTPSNKVTEKGKYVELRCDPISGHTALYWYRQSLGQGPEFLIYFQGTGAADDSGLPNDRFFAVRPEGSVSTLKIQRTERGDSAVYLCASSLRQASYNEQFFGPGTRLTVL.

The genes are TRBV6-5 and TRBJ2-1; D perhaps matches TRBD2 (6 bases). Germline V gene data show CDR1 as MNHEY and CDR2 as SVGAGI. Trimming cost V 5 bases and J 6 bases, with 11 bases left between them. The CDR3 is 13 residues long. The CDR3 loop reads CASSPWRGNEQFF. The CDR3 DNA reads TGTGCCAGCAGTCCCTGGAGGGGCAATGAGCAGTTCTTC.

This clone was seen only a few times. V is TRBV7-2 and J is TRBJ1-5; a possible D gene is TRBD1 (5 bases). This CDR3 has 14 residues. Germline CDR1 and CDR2: SGHTA and FQGNSA. V shed 1 base and J shed 4 bases, with 8 bases lying between them. CDR3 in DNA: TGTGCCAGCAGCTTAGGGCCAGGGAATCAGCCCCAGCATTTT. It codes for CASSLGPGNQPQHF.

The V gene is TRBV2, the J gene TRBJ2-2, with 8 bases aligning to TRBD1. V lost 6 bases to trimming and J lost 0 bases; unmatched junction nucleotides: 3. The length of the CDR3 is 15 residues. Germline V gene data show CDR1 as SNHLY and CDR2 as FYNNEI. CDR3 in DNA: TGTGCCAGCAGCGGACAGGGTTCGAACACCGGGGAGCTGTTTTTT. It encodes CASSGQGSNTGELFF.